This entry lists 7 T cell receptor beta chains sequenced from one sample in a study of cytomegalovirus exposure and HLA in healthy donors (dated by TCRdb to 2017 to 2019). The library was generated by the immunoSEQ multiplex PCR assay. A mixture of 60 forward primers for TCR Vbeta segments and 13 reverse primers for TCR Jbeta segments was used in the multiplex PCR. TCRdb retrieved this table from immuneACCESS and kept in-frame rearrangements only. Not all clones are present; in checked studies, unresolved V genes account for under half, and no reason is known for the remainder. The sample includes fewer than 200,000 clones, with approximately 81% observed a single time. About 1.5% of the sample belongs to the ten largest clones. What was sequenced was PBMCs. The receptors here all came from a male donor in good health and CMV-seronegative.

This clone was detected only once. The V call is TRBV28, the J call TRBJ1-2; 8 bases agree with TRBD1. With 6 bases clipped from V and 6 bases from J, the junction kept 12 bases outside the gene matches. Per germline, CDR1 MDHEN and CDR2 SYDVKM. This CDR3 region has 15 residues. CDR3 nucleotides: TGTGCCAGCAGCCCGCCGGACAGGGCGTTTGATGGCTACACCTTC. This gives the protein CASSPPDRAFDGYTF.

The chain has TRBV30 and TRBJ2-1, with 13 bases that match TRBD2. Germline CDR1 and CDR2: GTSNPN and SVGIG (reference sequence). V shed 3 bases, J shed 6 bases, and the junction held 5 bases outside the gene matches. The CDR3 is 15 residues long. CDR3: CAWSGLAGVINEQFF. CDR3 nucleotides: TGTGCCTGGAGCGGACTAGCGGGAGTAATCAATGAGCAGTTCTTC.

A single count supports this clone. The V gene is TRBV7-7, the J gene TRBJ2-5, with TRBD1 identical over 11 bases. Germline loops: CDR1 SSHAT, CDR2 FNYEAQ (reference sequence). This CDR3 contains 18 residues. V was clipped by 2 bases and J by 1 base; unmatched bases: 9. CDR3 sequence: CASSLSFPGTGGQETQYF. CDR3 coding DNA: TGTGCCAGCAGCTTATCCTTCCCCGGGACAGGGGGCCAAGAGACCCAGTACTTC.

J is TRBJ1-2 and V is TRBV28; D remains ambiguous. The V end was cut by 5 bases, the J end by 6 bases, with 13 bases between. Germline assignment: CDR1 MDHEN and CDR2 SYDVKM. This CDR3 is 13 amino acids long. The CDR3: CASSPRVADGYTF. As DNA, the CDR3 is TGTGCCAGCAGTCCAAGAGTAGCCGATGGCTACACCTTC.

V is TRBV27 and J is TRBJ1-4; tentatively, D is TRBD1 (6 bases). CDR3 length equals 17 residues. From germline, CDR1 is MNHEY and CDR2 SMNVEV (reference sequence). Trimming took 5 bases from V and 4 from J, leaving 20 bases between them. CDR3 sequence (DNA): TGTGCCAGCAGTGTAGGTCGTTTCGGACAGAGTAATGAAAAACTGTTTTTT. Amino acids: CASSVGRFGQSNEKLFF.

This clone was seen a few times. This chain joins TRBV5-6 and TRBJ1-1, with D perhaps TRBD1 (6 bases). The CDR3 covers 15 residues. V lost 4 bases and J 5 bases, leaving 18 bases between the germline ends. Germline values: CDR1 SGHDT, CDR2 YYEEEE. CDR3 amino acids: CASSETGGRLTEAFF. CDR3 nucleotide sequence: TGTGCCAGCAGCGAGACCGGGGGGCGTTTAACTGAAGCTTTCTTT.

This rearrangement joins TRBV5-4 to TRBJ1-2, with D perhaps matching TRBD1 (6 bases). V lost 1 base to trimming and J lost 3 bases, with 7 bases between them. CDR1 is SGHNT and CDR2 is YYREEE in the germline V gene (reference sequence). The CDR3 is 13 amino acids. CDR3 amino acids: CASSLPGDYGYTF. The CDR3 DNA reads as TGTGCCAGCAGCTTGCCAGGGGACTATGGCTACACCTTC.